This T cell receptor beta chain was documented in a study of OX40 agonist ivuxolimab in advanced cancers. Study context: Partial responses were recorded for three patients, including one with hepatocellular carcinoma and two with cutaneous melanoma. Study findings and constraints: Expanded clones were, on average, more numerous among CD8+ T cells than CD4+. Blood T cells, both CD4+ and CD8+, expanded clonally by week 6 at 0.1 to 3.0 mg/kg.

TCRdb's copy holds only in-frame clones and misses some; the assay was immunoSEQ multiplex PCR. The table has fewer than 85,000 clones, roughly 80% seen once. This clone was seen a few times. Its antigen remains unknown. With V trimmed by 3 bases and J by 2 bases, 2 bases remained unmatched. CDR3 size: 15 residues. Germline CDR1 reads LNHDA; CDR2 reads SQIVND (reference sequence). Sequences were derived from CD4+ or CD8+ T cells sorted from blood, sampled in a trial of the OX40 agonist ivuxolimab. The receptor was isolated from an adult with an advanced solid tumor such as melanoma, head and neck, liver or kidney cancer. The chain combines TRBV19 with TRBJ2-2; 8 nucleotides line up with TRBD1. CDR3 DNA sequence: TGTGCCAGTAGTATCGGACAGGGTAACACCGGGGAGCTGTTTTTT. Translation gives CASSIGQGNTGELFF.